One sample yielded the 7 T cell receptor beta chains listed below, sequenced in a study of OX40 agonist ivuxolimab in advanced cancers. Method: immunoSEQ multiplex PCR; TCRdb's copy keeps in-frame clones and lacks some. This sample has 65,000 to 100,000 clones, with 75% to 95% found just once. The sequencing used CD4+ or CD8+ T cells sorted from blood, collected in a trial of the OX40 agonist ivuxolimab. These receptor sequences come from an adult with an advanced solid tumor such as melanoma, head and neck, liver or kidney cancer.

A single count supports this clone. The gene calls are TRBV5-1 and TRBJ2-7; maybe TRBD1 (6 bases). Germline-derived CDR1 and CDR2 are SGHRS and YFSETQ. Trimming left V 2 bases short and J 6 bases short, with 12 bases between. This CDR3 is 13 amino acids long. The CDR3 here is CASSLTGNFEQYF. The CDR3 bases are TGCGCCAGCAGCTTAACAGGGAACTTCGAGCAGTACTTC.

V is TRBV15 and J is TRBJ1-1; D unclear. The CDR3 loop spans 16 amino acids. Germline CDR1 is LNHNV and CDR2 is YYDKDF (reference sequence). V was shortened by 3 bases and J by 1 base, with 15 bases between the two germline ends. The CDR3 nucleotides read TGTGCCACCAGCAGGACCTCAGGTCAGAGGAACACTGAAGCTTTCTTT. Amino acid sequence: CATSRTSGQRNTEAFF.

This clone has more than one count but fewer than ten. The CDR3 DNA follows: TGTGCCAGCTCAAAGGGACAAGTCCGCTACAATCAGCCCCAGCATTTT. It codes for CASSKGQVRYNQPQHF. The chain uses TRBV18 and TRBJ1-5; D is perhaps TRBD1 (6 bases). V was cut by 5 bases and J by 3 bases, with 17 bases left in between. The CDR3 has 16 residues. CDR1 is KGHSH, CDR2 LQKENI, per germline.

The rearrangement joins TRBV5-1 to TRBJ2-7; D not certain. The CDR3 has 16 residues. The germline CDR1 and CDR2 sequences are SGHRS and YFSETQ. V shed 4 bases and J shed 2 bases, with 19 bases lying between them. The CDR3, as DNA: TGCGCCAGCAGCCCTCAGGCCATGGGGTTTCCCTACGAGCAGTACTTC. It specifies CASSPQAMGFPYEQYF.

Regarding this clone: Other DNA sequences from this sample encode an identical CDR3 as well. The CDR3 DNA sequence: TGTGCCAGCAGCTTGTTCGGGGGCGCGGGTCAGCCCCAGCATTTT. Translation: CASSLFGGAGQPQHF. The V and J genes are TRBV5-6 and TRBJ1-5, with D maybe TRBD1 (6 bases). The CDR3 has 15 amino acids. Germline V lookup: CDR1 SGHDT, CDR2 YYEEEE. V was pared by 1 base and J by 6 bases, with 14 bases between.

This chain links TRBV2 with TRBJ2-1; TRBD2 aligns across 8 bases. The CDR3 has 15 residues. CDR1 SNHLY and CDR2 FYNNEI come from the germline V gene. Trimming removed 3 bases from V and 6 bases from J; junction bases left unmatched: 7. The chain's CDR3 is CASSDASGPLNEQFF. The CDR3 nucleotides read TGTGCCAGCAGTGATGCTAGCGGGCCCCTCAATGAGCAGTTCTTC. Supplemented by reference TRBV2 and TRBJ2-1, the full variable domain reads EPEVTQTPSHQVTQMGQEVILRCVPISNHLYFYWYRQILGQKVEFLVSFYNNEISEKSEIFDDQFSVERPDGSNFTLKIRSTKLEDSAMYFCASSDASGPLNEQFFGPGTRLTVL.

This rearrangement joins TRBV19 to TRBJ1-1, with a tentative D call TRBD1 (5 bases). With 3 bases removed from V and 4 bases from J, the gap between germline ends came to 15 bases. Germline V lookup: CDR1 LNHDA, CDR2 SQIVND (reference sequence). CDR3 size: 15 residues. For the CDR3, the DNA is TGTGCCAGTAGTATTTTGGGGGAATCGAGCACTGAAGCTTTCTTT. It yields the protein CASSILGESSTEAFF.